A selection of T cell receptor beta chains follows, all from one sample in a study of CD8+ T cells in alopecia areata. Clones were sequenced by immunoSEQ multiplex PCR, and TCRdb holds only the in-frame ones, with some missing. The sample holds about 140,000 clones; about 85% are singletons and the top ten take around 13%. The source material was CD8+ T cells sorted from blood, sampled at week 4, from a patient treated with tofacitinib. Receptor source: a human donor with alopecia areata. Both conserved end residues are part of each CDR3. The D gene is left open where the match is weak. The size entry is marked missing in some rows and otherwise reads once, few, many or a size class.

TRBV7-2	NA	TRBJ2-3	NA	CASSLGTISTDTQYF	TGTGCCAGCAGCCTAGGGACCATAAGCACAGATACGCAGTATTTT
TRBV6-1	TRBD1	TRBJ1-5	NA	CASSGQSGTGGDQPQHF	TGTGCCAGCAGTGGACAGTCCGGGACAGGGGGCGATCAGCCCCAGCATTTT
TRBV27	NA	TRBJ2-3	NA	CASRKGTDTQYF	TGTGCCAGCAGGAAGGGCACAGATACGCAGTATTTT
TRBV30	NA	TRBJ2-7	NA	CAWTKERFEQYF	TGTGCCTGGACAAAGGAGCGCTTCGAGCAGTACTTC
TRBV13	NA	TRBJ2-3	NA	CASSTARGQYF	TGTGCCAGCAGCACAGCCAGGGGGCAGTATTTT
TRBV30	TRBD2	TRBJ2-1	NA	CAWSVGAGSYNEQFF	TGTGCCTGGAGTGTTGGAGCGGGAAGCTACAATGAGCAGTTCTTC
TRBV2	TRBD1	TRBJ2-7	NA	CASRDREYYEQYF	TGTGCCAGCAGGGACAGGGAGTACTACGAGCAGTACTTC
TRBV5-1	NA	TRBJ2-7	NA	CASSPPQGGNEQYF	TGCGCCAGCAGCCCCCCACAGGGAGGGAACGAGCAGTACTTC
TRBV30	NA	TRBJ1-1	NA	CAWTEGYTEAFF	TGTGCCTGGACCGAGGGTTATACTGAAGCTTTCTTT
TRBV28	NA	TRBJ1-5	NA	CASSIFVRGVLFVDQPQHF	TGTGCCAGCAGTATATTTGTCAGGGGCGTTCTTTTTGTGGATCAGCCCCAGCATTTT
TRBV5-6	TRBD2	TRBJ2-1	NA	CASSLDSGITSSYNEQFF	TGTGCCAGCAGCTTGGATAGCGGGATAACTAGCTCCTACAATGAGCAGTTCTTC
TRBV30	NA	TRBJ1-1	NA	CAWSGTEAFF	TGTGCCTGGAGCGGGACTGAAGCTTTCTTT
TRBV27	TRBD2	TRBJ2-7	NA	CASSPLAGSYEQYF	TGTGCCAGCAGTCCCCTAGCGGGGTCCTACGAGCAGTACTTC
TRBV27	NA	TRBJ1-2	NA	CASSLWSTGSYGYTF	TGTGCCAGCAGTTTATGGAGTACAGGATCCTATGGCTACACCTTC
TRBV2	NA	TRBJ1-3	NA	CASSDRVLSGNTIYF	TGTGCCAGCAGTGATCGGGTCCTCTCTGGAAACACCATATATTTT
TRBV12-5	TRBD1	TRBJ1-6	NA	CASGPQGGSYNSPLHF	TGTGCTAGTGGTCCCCAGGGGGGCTCCTATAATTCACCCCTCCACTTT
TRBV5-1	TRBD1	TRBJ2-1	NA	CASSLVGQGPNEQFF	TGCGCCAGCAGCTTGGTGGGACAGGGACCGAATGAGCAGTTCTTC
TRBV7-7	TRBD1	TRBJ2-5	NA	CASSRTGGETQYF	TGTGCTAGCAGCCGGACAGGCGGGGAGACCCAGTACTTC
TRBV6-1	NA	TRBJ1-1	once	CASSELNTEAFF	TGTGCCAGCAGTGAGCTCAACACTGAAGCTTTCTTT
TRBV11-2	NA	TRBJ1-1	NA	CASSLGGGRMNTEAFF	TGTGCCAGCAGCTTAGGAGGTGGGAGGATGAACACTGAAGCTTTCTTT
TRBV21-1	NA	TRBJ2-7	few	CASSKGNYKGQSAYEQYF	TGTGCCAGCAGCAAAGGTAACTATAAGGGACAGTCCGCCTACGAGCAGTACTTC
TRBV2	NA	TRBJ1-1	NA	CAVRTHEAFF	TGTGCCGTTAGAACGCATGAAGCTTTCTTT
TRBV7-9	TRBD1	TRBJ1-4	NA	CASSPELQGFDEKLFF	TGTGCCAGCAGCCCAGAGCTACAGGGGTTTGATGAAAAACTGTTTTTT
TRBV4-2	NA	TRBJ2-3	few	CASSQGTPTSTDTQYF	TGTGCCAGCAGCCAAGGGACTCCTACTAGCACAGATACGCAGTATTTT
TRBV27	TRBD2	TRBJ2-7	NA	CATQLAGGPYEQYF	TGTGCCACCCAACTAGCGGGGGGCCCCTACGAGCAGTACTTC
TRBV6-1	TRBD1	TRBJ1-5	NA	CASSVPGQGALSSQPQHF	TGTGCCAGCAGTGTGCCGGGACAGGGGGCGTTGAGCAGCCAGCCCCAGCATTTT
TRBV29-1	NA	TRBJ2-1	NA	CSVEDPNWKSSYNEQFF	TGCAGCGTTGAAGATCCGAATTGGAAGAGCTCCTACAATGAGCAGTTCTTC
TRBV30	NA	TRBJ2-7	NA	CAWSVSAGAHEQYF	TGTGCCTGGAGTGTCTCGGCAGGGGCGCACGAGCAGTACTTC
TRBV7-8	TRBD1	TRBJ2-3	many	CASSPRTGGTTDTQYF	TGTGCCAGCAGCCCTAGGACAGGGGGCACAACAGATACGCAGTATTTT
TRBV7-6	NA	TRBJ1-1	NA	CASSVLEKEAFF	TGTGCCAGCAGCGTACTTGAAAAAGAAGCTTTCTTT
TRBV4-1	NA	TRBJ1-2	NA	CASSPESFRAGFYGYTF	TGCGCCAGCAGCCCCGAATCCTTTCGTGCAGGCTTCTATGGCTACACCTTC
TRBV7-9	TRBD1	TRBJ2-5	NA	CASSPWTGEGTQYF	TGTGCCAGCAGCCCCTGGACAGGGGAAGGGACCCAGTACTTC
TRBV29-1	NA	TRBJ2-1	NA	CSVGVGDRNYNEQFF	TGCAGCGTTGGAGTTGGGGACCGCAACTACAATGAGCAGTTCTTC
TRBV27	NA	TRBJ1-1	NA	CASSWTLVGQGNTEAFF	TGTGCCAGCAGTTGGACCTTGGTTGGTCAGGGGAACACTGAAGCTTTCTTT
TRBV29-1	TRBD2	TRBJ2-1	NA	CSVEDRRGSNYEQFF	TGCAGCGTTGAAGATCGGCGCGGGAGTAATTATGAGCAGTTCTTC
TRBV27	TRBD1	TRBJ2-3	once	CASRTGGSTDTQYF	TGTGCCAGCAGGACAGGGGGGAGCACAGATACGCAGTATTTT